Sequencing of this T cell receptor beta chain was carried out in a study of control samples from healthy donors and cancer patients. Method: immunoSEQ multiplex PCR; TCRdb's copy keeps in-frame clones and lacks some. The sample lists about 150,000 clones; roughly 94% were seen once. The V end was cut by 0 bases, the J end by 3 bases, with 16 bases between. CDR1 and CDR2 from the germline V gene are SGHDT and YYEEEE. This CDR3 has 16 residues. This clonotype originated in a woman between 18 and 29 years old in good health. The V call is TRBV5-6, the J call TRBJ2-7; D might be TRBD1 (5 bases). The sample was blood. CDR3 nucleotides: TGTGCCAGCAGCTTGGCAGGGCAGGCAATTCTCTACGAGCAGTACTTC. Its protein is CASSLAGQAILYEQYF. The full variable domain, rest sourced from reference TRBV5-6 and TRBJ2-7, is DAGVTQSPTHLIKTRGQQVTLRCSPKSGHDTVSWYQQALGQGPQFIFQYYEEEERQRGNFPDRFSGHQFPNYSSELNVNALLLGDSALYLCASSLAGQAILYEQYFGPGTRLTVT.